This T cell receptor beta chain was profiled in a study of blood T cell repertoires in COVID-19 (dated by TCRdb to 2018 to 2021). Regarding the complete study: The collaborator samples originated in the United States, Italy and Spain and spanned the acute and convalescent phases of COVID-19. A de-identified subject ID, COVID-19 status, age in years and sex were almost always included in the sample metadata. Deeply sampled blood TCRbeta repertoires from subjects exposed to, actively infected with, or recovered from COVID-19 were included in the dataset. A freely available public database, intended as a resource for researchers studying the immune response to SARS-CoV-2, is where the repertoires were released. HLA class I and class II types, where available, came from metadata supplied by the sample provider rather than from assay-based typing. The samples were drawn from the first 160 participants of the ongoing ImmuneRACE study and from under 1,500 subjects provided by 6 global collaborators. The material from the prospective study consisted of cDNA or gDNA derived from T cells, B-cell-depleted T cells, or PBMCs.

Broad study findings and their caveats: The amount of clinical and demographic metadata varied by source and participant and was provided uncurated.

The cysteine opens and the phenylalanine closes a CDR3 of 15 amino acids. The CDR3 DNA has 45 bases and is translated from base 1. Based on the germline V gene, the CDR1 and CDR2 sequences are SGHTA and FQGNSA. At the junction V is shortened by 3 bases and J by 9 bases, with 15 bases in between. On this clone itself: There is no known antigen for this receptor. No quality values exist for individual bases; no much larger clone is one base distant.

TCRbeta CDR3 regions were amplified from genomic DNA by means of the immunoSEQ Assay, a bias-controlled multiplex PCR. The original pipeline was this. Nucleated cell counts per sample were estimated from amplification of reference gene primers within the assay. To quantify the absolute abundance of each unique TCRbeta CDR3 rearrangement, sequence reads were collapsed and filtered. For each sample, productive Simpson clonality was calculated by taking the square root of Simpson's diversity index across productive rearrangements. Not all clones reach the TCRdb copy of this immuneACCESS table, which keeps in-frame sequences only. Checked studies attribute under half of the gap to unresolved V genes and leave the rest unexplained. Clone size and V and J calls were adopted from that table, with D and trimming inferred from the DNA. The sample table shows 470,000 or so clones, and 80% to 90% are seen once. 3% to 3.5% of the sample belongs to the ten largest clones.

The collaborating institutions used their own protocols to collect whole blood in K2EDTA tubes. For TCRbeta analysis, collaborators shipped samples as frozen whole blood, isolated PBMCs, or DNA extracted from either of those sample types. The rearranged chain carries TRBV7-2 and TRBJ1-6, and TRBD1 may be the D gene, going by 5 matching bases. The sequenced material came from peripheral blood. The source is a human donor in a cohort sampled during active COVID-19. The CDR3 in this case is CASSLDQGFVSPLHF. At the DNA level, the sequence is TGTGCCAGCAGCTTGGATCAGGGTTTCGTTTCACCCCTCCACTTT.